These T cell receptor beta chains were read from a single sample in a study of cytomegalovirus exposure and HLA in healthy donors. Assay: immunoSEQ multiplex PCR; the TCRdb copy retains only in-frame clones and omits some. The sample holds about 150,000 clones, approximately 86% seen once. Sequenced material: PBMCs. The source of these receptors is a woman aged 18-30 years in good health and CMV-seronegative. The CDR3 runs from the conserved cysteine through the conserved F or W. A D gene is named only where the DNA matches it firmly. Clone size is not always given. Where it is, it says once, few, many or a class for expanded clones.

clone size: -
V gene: TRBV7-2
D gene: -
J gene: TRBJ2-6
CDR3 protein: CASSPLGRNSGANVLTF
CDR3 DNA: TGTGCCAGCAGCCCCCTGGGGCGGAACTCTGGGGCCAACGTCCTGACTTTC

clone size: -
V gene: TRBV19
D gene: TRBD1
J gene: TRBJ1-2
CDR3 protein: CASTPPDRGLANYGYTF
CDR3 DNA: TGTGCCAGTACCCCTCCGGACAGGGGACTAGCTAACTATGGCTACACCTTC

clone size: -
V gene: TRBV28
D gene: TRBD1
J gene: TRBJ2-4
CDR3 protein: CASRLRPRDRVAKNIQYF
CDR3 DNA: TGTGCCAGCAGGTTAAGGCCCCGGGACAGAGTAGCCAAAAACATTCAGTACTTC

clone size: -
V gene: TRBV5-8
D gene: -
J gene: TRBJ1-6
CDR3 protein: CASSLVERSPLHF
CDR3 DNA: TGTGCCAGCAGCTTAGTGGAGAGATCACCCCTCCACTTT

clone size: -
V gene: TRBV4-1
D gene: TRBD1
J gene: TRBJ2-7
CDR3 protein: CASSQAGTGGEQYF
CDR3 DNA: TGCGCCAGCAGCCAAGCCGGGACAGGGGGCGAGCAGTACTTC

clone size: -
V gene: TRBV7-9
D gene: -
J gene: TRBJ1-2
CDR3 protein: CASSLVPGGYGYTF
CDR3 DNA: TGTGCCAGCAGCTTAGTTCCGGGGGGCTATGGCTACACCTTC

clone size: -
V gene: TRBV28
D gene: TRBD2
J gene: TRBJ2-5
CDR3 protein: CASSLLGGRAIETQYF
CDR3 DNA: TGTGCCAGCAGTTTACTTGGCGGGAGGGCCATAGAGACCCAGTACTTC

clone size: -
V gene: TRBV18
D gene: -
J gene: TRBJ1-6
CDR3 protein: CASSPNPGTQNSPLHF
CDR3 DNA: TGTGCCAGCTCGCCAAACCCCGGGACACAGAATTCACCCCTCCACTTT

clone size: -
V gene: TRBV5-1
D gene: TRBD1
J gene: TRBJ1-2
CDR3 protein: CASRRGTGGDSVYGYTF
CDR3 DNA: TGCGCCAGCAGACGTGGGACAGGGGGCGATTCTGTGTATGGCTACACCTTC

clone size: -
V gene: TRBV4-2
D gene: TRBD2
J gene: TRBJ2-2
CDR3 protein: CASSQDGAGVDTGELFF
CDR3 DNA: TGTGCCAGCAGCCAAGACGGAGCGGGAGTGGACACCGGGGAGCTGTTTTTT

clone size: -
V gene: TRBV18
D gene: TRBD1
J gene: TRBJ1-3
CDR3 protein: CASSPMTGGTGNTIYF
CDR3 DNA: TGTGCCAGCTCTCCCATGACAGGGGGAACTGGAAACACCATATATTTT

clone size: -
V gene: TRBV5-1
D gene: -
J gene: TRBJ2-3
CDR3 protein: CASSLMAPDTQYF
CDR3 DNA: TGCGCCAGCAGCTTAATGGCACCAGATACGCAGTATTTT

clone size: once
V gene: TRBV27
D gene: TRBD2
J gene: TRBJ2-3
CDR3 protein: CASSGTSGRHTQYF
CDR3 DNA: TGTGCCAGCAGCGGGACTAGCGGGAGGCATACGCAGTATTTT

clone size: -
V gene: TRBV28
D gene: TRBD2
J gene: TRBJ2-3
CDR3 protein: CASSPVRGVTDTQYF
CDR3 DNA: TGTGCCAGCTCGCCGGTCCGGGGGGTCACAGATACGCAGTATTTT

clone size: -
V gene: TRBV4-2
D gene: TRBD1
J gene: TRBJ1-2
CDR3 protein: CASSQGDRKINGYTF
CDR3 DNA: TGTGCCAGCAGCCAAGGGGACAGAAAAATAAATGGCTACACCTTC

clone size: -
V gene: TRBV30
D gene: TRBD2
J gene: TRBJ2-1
CDR3 protein: CAWTSGTSGSTIYNEQFF
CDR3 DNA: TGTGCCTGGACTTCTGGGACTAGCGGGAGCACGATCTACAATGAGCAGTTCTTC

clone size: -
V gene: TRBV4-2
D gene: TRBD2
J gene: TRBJ2-7
CDR3 protein: CASSQASGKRSYEQYF
CDR3 DNA: TGTGCCAGCAGCCAAGCTAGCGGGAAAAGATCCTACGAGCAGTACTTC

clone size: -
V gene: TRBV28
D gene: TRBD2
J gene: TRBJ2-1
CDR3 protein: CASSAGTSGRFHEQFF
CDR3 DNA: TGTGCCAGCAGCGCCGGGACTAGCGGGAGATTCCATGAGCAGTTCTTC

clone size: -
V gene: TRBV18
D gene: TRBD1
J gene: TRBJ1-2
CDR3 protein: CASSVLGGNGYTF
CDR3 DNA: TGTGCCAGCTCAGTACTAGGGGGCAATGGCTACACCTTC

clone size: -
V gene: TRBV12-5
D gene: -
J gene: TRBJ1-2
CDR3 protein: CASGLVLVGTPDGYTF
CDR3 DNA: TGTGCTAGTGGTTTGGTACTTGTGGGGACTCCGGATGGCTACACCTTC

clone size: -
V gene: TRBV5-1
D gene: TRBD1
J gene: TRBJ2-5
CDR3 protein: CASSPGQGSNQETQYF
CDR3 DNA: TGCGCCAGCAGCCCCGGACAGGGATCGAACCAAGAGACCCAGTACTTC

clone size: -
V gene: TRBV19
D gene: TRBD2
J gene: TRBJ2-1
CDR3 protein: CASIEGGGGFGEQFF
CDR3 DNA: TGTGCCAGTATTGAGGGGGGCGGGGGGTTTGGTGAGCAGTTCTTC

clone size: -
V gene: TRBV7-6
D gene: -
J gene: TRBJ2-2
CDR3 protein: CASSLVPRDISSGELFF
CDR3 DNA: TGTGCCAGCAGCTTAGTGCCCCGGGACATCAGCTCCGGGGAGCTGTTTTTT

clone size: -
V gene: TRBV6-1
D gene: -
J gene: TRBJ2-7
CDR3 protein: CASSEGGHLRWEQYF
CDR3 DNA: TGTGCCAGCAGTGAAGGCGGACACCTGCGTTGGGAGCAGTACTTC